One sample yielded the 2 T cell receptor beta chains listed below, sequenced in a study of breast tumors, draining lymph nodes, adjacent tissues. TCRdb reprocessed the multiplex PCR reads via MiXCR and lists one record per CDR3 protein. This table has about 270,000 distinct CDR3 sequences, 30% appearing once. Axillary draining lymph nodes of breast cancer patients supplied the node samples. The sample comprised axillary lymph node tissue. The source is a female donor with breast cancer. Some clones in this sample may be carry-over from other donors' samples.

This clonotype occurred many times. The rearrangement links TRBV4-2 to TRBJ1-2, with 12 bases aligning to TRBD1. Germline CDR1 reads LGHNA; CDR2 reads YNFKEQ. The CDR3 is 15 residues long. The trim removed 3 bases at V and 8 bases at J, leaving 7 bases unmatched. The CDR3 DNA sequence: TGTGCCAGCAGCCAGACAGGGACAGGGGGCGCAGGCTACACCTTC. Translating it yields CASSQTGTGGAGYTF.

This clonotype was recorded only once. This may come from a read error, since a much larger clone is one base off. In nucleotides, the CDR3 is TGTGCCAGCAACCGGGGGTCGGGACCGCCCTACGAGCAGTACTTC. It codes for CASNRGSGPPYEQYF. The chain employs TRBV11-2 and TRBJ2-7; D might be TRBD2 (6 bases). Germline lookup yields CDR1 SGHAT and CDR2 FQNNGV. V dropped 7 bases and J dropped 2 bases, with 18 bases sitting between them. This CDR3 spans 15 amino acids.